This is a list of T cell receptor beta chains from one sample in a study of CD8 T cells in ankylosing spondylitis. Each CDR3 protein is one row after TCRdb ran MiXCR on the 5' RACE reads. This table has 200,000 to 300,000 distinct CDR3 sequences, about 10% appearing once. The specimen was blood, either unsorted or a sorted T cell fraction (not recorded which). The receptors here all came from a male donor with ankylosing spondylitis or in good health (not recorded which). CDR3s include the opening cysteine and the closing phenylalanine or tryptophan. The order of the fields is D gene, V gene, J gene, clone size, CDR3 DNA, CDR3 protein. The D gene is left open where the match is weak. Where a row states a size, it is once, few, many or the class of an expanded clone; other rows omit it.

-,TRBV20-1,TRBJ1-5,many,TGCAGTGCTAGTGGGTCAGGCCCTCAGCCCCAGCATTTT,CSASGSGPQPQHF
TRBD1,TRBV30,TRBJ2-2,many,TGTGCCTGGAGAATACCCGGGACAGGGAACACCGGGGAGCTGTTTTTT,CAWRIPGTGNTGELFF
-,TRBV2,TRBJ2-4,many,TGTGCCAGCGCCCCAACGGGTGGGAAAAACATTCAGTACTTC,CASAPTGGKNIQYF
TRBD1,TRBV12-3/TRBV12-4,TRBJ1-2,-,TGTGCCAGCACCGCGGGGGCAGGGGGCGACTATGGCTACACCTTC,CASTAGAGGDYGYTF
-,TRBV4-1,TRBJ2-2,many,TGCGCCAGCAGCCGTCCCCAGCAGGGCGACACCGGGGAGCTGTTTTTT,CASSRPQQGDTGELFF
-,TRBV12-3/TRBV12-4,TRBJ2-1,many,TGTGCCAGCAGGACATACAATGAGCAGTTCTTC,CASRTYNEQFF
TRBD2,TRBV3-1,TRBJ2-7,many,TGTGCCAGCAGCCAAGAGGGCAGCGGGGGGCTGTCCTACGAGCAGTACTTC,CASSQEGSGGLSYEQYF
-,TRBV6-5,TRBJ2-6,many,TGTGCCAGCAGTTACTCGAACAGGGAGACTGGGGCCAACGTCCTGACTTTC,CASSYSNRETGANVLTF
-,TRBV27,TRBJ1-1,many,TGTGCCAGCAGCCCATTTTCGACAGTCCCCACTGAAGCTTTCTTT,CASSPFSTVPTEAFF
-,TRBV3-1,TRBJ2-1,many,TGTGCCAGCAGCAGGGGCCTGGGGGATGAGCAGTTCTTC,CASSRGLGDEQFF
TRBD2,TRBV10-3,TRBJ2-7,many,TGTGCCATCAGTGACGGACTAGCGGACGACTACTACGAGCAGTACTTC,CAISDGLADDYYEQYF